Listed below are T cell receptor beta chains from one sample, sequenced in a study of molecular identifiers for immune sequencing clone quantification. TCRdb re-derived calls from the PCR reads in MiXCR, one entry per CDR3 protein. The sample includes approximately 97,000 distinct CDR3 sequences, approximately 25% of them seen just once. Sample: naive CD8+ T cells from blood, with Jurkat cell RNA spiked in. The origin of the receptors is a human donor in good health. Some libraries in this study had Jurkat cell RNA spiked in. Each CDR3 is given with its conserved first and last residue. The D gene is left open where the match is weak. Expanded clones get a size class; other rows say once, few or many, or leave the size out.

abundance: NA; j_gene: TRBJ2-7; d_gene: TRBD1; v_gene: TRBV7-9; CDR3aa: CACSPPDRYYEQYF; CDR3nt: TGTGCCTGCAGCCCTCCGGACAGGTACTACGAGCAGTACTTC
abundance: many; j_gene: TRBJ2-7; d_gene: NA; v_gene: TRBV7-9; CDR3aa: CASSSALGTGDYEQYF; CDR3nt: TGTGCCAGCAGCTCGGCCCTTGGGACGGGGGACTACGAGCAGTACTTC
abundance: many; j_gene: TRBJ2-7; d_gene: NA; v_gene: TRBV4-2; CDR3aa: CASSQEAGPYEQYF; CDR3nt: TGTGCCAGCAGCCAAGAGGCGGGGCCCTACGAGCAGTACTTC
abundance: many; j_gene: TRBJ2-1; d_gene: NA; v_gene: TRBV30; CDR3aa: CAWSVGLGSEQFF; CDR3nt: TGTGCCTGGAGCGTTGGCCTGGGGAGTGAGCAGTTCTTC
abundance: many; j_gene: TRBJ1-2; d_gene: NA; v_gene: TRBV4-1; CDR3aa: CASSQEVQGPNYGYTF; CDR3nt: TGCGCCAGCAGCCAAGAAGTTCAGGGGCCAAACTATGGCTACACCTTC
abundance: NA; j_gene: TRBJ2-2; d_gene: NA; v_gene: TRBV6-5; CDR3aa: CASSYSIRGDTGELFF; CDR3nt: TGTGCCAGCAGTTACTCGATCAGGGGAGACACCGGGGAGCTGTTTTTT
abundance: many; j_gene: TRBJ2-3; d_gene: NA; v_gene: TRBV3-1; CDR3aa: CASSQDRGGTDTQYF; CDR3nt: TGTGCCAGCAGCCAAGATAGGGGAGGCACAGATACGCAGTATTTT
abundance: many; j_gene: TRBJ2-2; d_gene: NA; v_gene: TRBV30; CDR3aa: CAWRQGNTGELFF; CDR3nt: TGTGCCTGGAGACAGGGAAACACCGGGGAGCTGTTTTTT
abundance: NA; j_gene: TRBJ1-1; d_gene: TRBD1; v_gene: TRBV10-3; CDR3aa: CAISEGTGRDTEAFF; CDR3nt: TGTGCCATCAGTGAGGGGACAGGGAGGGACACTGAAGCTTTCTTT
abundance: many; j_gene: TRBJ1-2; d_gene: NA; v_gene: TRBV12-3/TRBV12-4; CDR3aa: CASTLQLRYGYTF; CDR3nt: TGTGCCAGCACGCTCCAGCTTCGGTATGGCTACACCTTC
abundance: NA; j_gene: TRBJ2-7; d_gene: TRBD1; v_gene: TRBV19; CDR3aa: CASSIPTGTGTHEQYF; CDR3nt: TGTGCCAGTAGTATTCCGACCGGGACAGGGACCCACGAGCAGTACTTC
abundance: many; j_gene: TRBJ2-7; d_gene: NA; v_gene: TRBV5-1; CDR3aa: CASSLSGSESSYEQYF; CDR3nt: TGCGCCAGCAGCTTGAGTGGTAGCGAGAGCTCCTACGAGCAGTACTTC
abundance: NA; j_gene: TRBJ2-3; d_gene: TRBD2; v_gene: TRBV4-3; CDR3aa: CARRGEPGGPDTQYF; CDR3nt: TGCGCCCGCCGCGGAGAACCGGGGGGGCCCGATACGCAGTATTTT
abundance: few; j_gene: TRBJ2-5; d_gene: NA; v_gene: TRBV7-2; CDR3aa: CASSSTDRWNIQETQYF; CDR3nt: TGTGCCAGCAGCTCCACGGACAGATGGAACATTCAAGAGACCCAGTACTTC
abundance: many; j_gene: TRBJ2-5; d_gene: TRBD1; v_gene: TRBV6-2/TRBV6-3; CDR3aa: CASSIRRDSQETQYF; CDR3nt: TGTGCCAGCAGCATTCGACGGGACAGTCAAGAGACCCAGTACTTC
abundance: NA; j_gene: TRBJ2-2; d_gene: TRBD2; v_gene: TRBV7-9; CDR3aa: CASSPRVAGPTGVLFF; CDR3nt: TGTGCCAGCAGCCCGCGAGTAGCGGGACCAACCGGGGTGCTGTTTTTT
abundance: many; j_gene: TRBJ2-3; d_gene: TRBD1; v_gene: TRBV14; CDR3aa: CASSQDPTGYTDTQYF; CDR3nt: TGTGCCAGCAGCCAAGATCCGACAGGGTACACAGATACGCAGTATTTT
abundance: many; j_gene: TRBJ2-7; d_gene: NA; v_gene: TRBV20-1; CDR3aa: CSARDSRLGEQYF; CDR3nt: TGCAGTGCTAGAGATTCACGACTGGGGGAGCAGTACTTC
abundance: few; j_gene: TRBJ2-1; d_gene: NA; v_gene: TRBV19; CDR3aa: CASSIDPPHRASYNEQFF; CDR3nt: TGTGCCAGTAGTATAGATCCCCCCCACCGGGCTTCCTACAATGAGCAGTTCTTC
abundance: many; j_gene: TRBJ2-3; d_gene: TRBD2; v_gene: TRBV6-6; CDR3aa: CASSLADSSTDTQYF; CDR3nt: TGTGCCAGCAGCCTAGCGGATTCTAGCACAGATACGCAGTATTTT
abundance: many; j_gene: TRBJ2-7; d_gene: NA; v_gene: TRBV7-9; CDR3aa: CASRKAGEQYF; CDR3nt: TGTGCCAGCAGGAAGGCGGGCGAGCAGTACTTC